A selection of T cell receptor beta chains follows, all from one sample in a study of radiotherapy plus CTLA-4 blockade in lung cancer. Profiled with immunoSEQ multiplex PCR; TCRdb holds only in-frame clones, not every one. In the table there are roughly 2,900 clones, roughly 84% of which are singletons. The source material was tumor tissue, sampled from a patient treated with radiotherapy plus ipilimumab. The source is a human donor with non-small cell lung cancer that progressed on radiotherapy plus ipilimumab. Both conserved end residues are part of each CDR3. D genes are given only for firm matches. Clone size is given for some rows only: seen once, a few or many times, or a class if the clone is expanded.

TRBV6-5,-,-,TRBJ2-3,CASSSTDSSTDTQYF,TGTGCCAGCAGTTCCACGGACAGTAGCACAGATACGCAGTATTTT
TRBV28,-,-,TRBJ2-4,CASSQEASRDIQYF,TGTGCCAGCAGCCAAGAGGCATCTCGGGACATTCAGTACTTC
TRBV7-8,once,-,TRBJ2-3,CASSSGTLTDTQYF,TGTGCCAGCAGCTCCGGGACTTTGACAGATACGCAGTATTTT
TRBV4-1,-,TRBD2,TRBJ2-2,CASSQVWLAGGQNTGELFF,TGCGCCAGCAGCCAAGTCTGGCTAGCGGGGGGCCAAAACACCGGGGAGCTGTTTTTT
TRBV5-4,few,TRBD2,TRBJ2-3,CASSSGLAADTQYF,TGTGCCAGCAGCTCGGGACTAGCCGCAGATACGCAGTATTTT
TRBV21-1,-,-,TRBJ1-3,CASSIGTGISGNTIYF,TGTGCCAGCAGCATCGGGACAGGGATCTCTGGAAACACCATATATTTT
TRBV7-9,-,-,TRBJ2-4,CASSLFGGPPQNIQYF,TGTGCCAGCAGCTTATTCGGGGGGCCCCCCCAAAACATTCAGTACTTC
TRBV5-4,once,TRBD2,TRBJ2-3,CASSGSIAGGSTDTQYF,TGTGCCAGCAGCGGATCGATAGCGGGGGGATCCACAGATACGCAGTATTTT
TRBV6-1,-,-,TRBJ2-7,CATAGKGEGTYEQYF,TGTGCCACCGCCGGAAAAGGTGAGGGAACCTACGAGCAGTACTTC
TRBV29-1,-,-,TRBJ2-1,CSADGQLGDEQFF,TGCAGCGCCGACGGACAGCTGGGCGATGAGCAGTTCTTC
TRBV9,-,TRBD1,TRBJ1-4,CASSSGQGREKLFF,TGTGCCAGCAGCTCTGGACAGGGCAGAGAAAAACTGTTTTTT
TRBV9,-,-,TRBJ1-3,CASSVGPGEGSGNTIYF,TGTGCCAGCAGCGTAGGTCCTGGCGAGGGCTCTGGAAACACCATATATTTT
TRBV19,-,TRBD1,TRBJ2-3,CASSTTGGGTDTQYF,TGTGCCAGTAGTACGACAGGGGGCGGAACAGATACGCAGTATTTT
TRBV5-7,-,-,TRBJ2-7,CASSTGSPYEQYF,TGTGCCAGCAGCACAGGTTCCCCCTACGAGCAGTACTTC
TRBV19,-,-,TRBJ1-5,CASSIGSAREQPQHF,TGTGCCAGTAGTATAGGGTCGGCTCGGGAGCAGCCCCAGCATTTT
TRBV9,-,TRBD2,TRBJ2-2,CASSSGLAVNTGELFF,TGTGCCAGCAGCTCGGGACTAGCGGTGAACACCGGGGAGTTGTTTTTT
TRBV4-3,-,-,TRBJ2-7,CASSQERQLEQYF,TGCGCCAGCAGCCAAGAACGGCAGCTCGAGCAGTACTTC